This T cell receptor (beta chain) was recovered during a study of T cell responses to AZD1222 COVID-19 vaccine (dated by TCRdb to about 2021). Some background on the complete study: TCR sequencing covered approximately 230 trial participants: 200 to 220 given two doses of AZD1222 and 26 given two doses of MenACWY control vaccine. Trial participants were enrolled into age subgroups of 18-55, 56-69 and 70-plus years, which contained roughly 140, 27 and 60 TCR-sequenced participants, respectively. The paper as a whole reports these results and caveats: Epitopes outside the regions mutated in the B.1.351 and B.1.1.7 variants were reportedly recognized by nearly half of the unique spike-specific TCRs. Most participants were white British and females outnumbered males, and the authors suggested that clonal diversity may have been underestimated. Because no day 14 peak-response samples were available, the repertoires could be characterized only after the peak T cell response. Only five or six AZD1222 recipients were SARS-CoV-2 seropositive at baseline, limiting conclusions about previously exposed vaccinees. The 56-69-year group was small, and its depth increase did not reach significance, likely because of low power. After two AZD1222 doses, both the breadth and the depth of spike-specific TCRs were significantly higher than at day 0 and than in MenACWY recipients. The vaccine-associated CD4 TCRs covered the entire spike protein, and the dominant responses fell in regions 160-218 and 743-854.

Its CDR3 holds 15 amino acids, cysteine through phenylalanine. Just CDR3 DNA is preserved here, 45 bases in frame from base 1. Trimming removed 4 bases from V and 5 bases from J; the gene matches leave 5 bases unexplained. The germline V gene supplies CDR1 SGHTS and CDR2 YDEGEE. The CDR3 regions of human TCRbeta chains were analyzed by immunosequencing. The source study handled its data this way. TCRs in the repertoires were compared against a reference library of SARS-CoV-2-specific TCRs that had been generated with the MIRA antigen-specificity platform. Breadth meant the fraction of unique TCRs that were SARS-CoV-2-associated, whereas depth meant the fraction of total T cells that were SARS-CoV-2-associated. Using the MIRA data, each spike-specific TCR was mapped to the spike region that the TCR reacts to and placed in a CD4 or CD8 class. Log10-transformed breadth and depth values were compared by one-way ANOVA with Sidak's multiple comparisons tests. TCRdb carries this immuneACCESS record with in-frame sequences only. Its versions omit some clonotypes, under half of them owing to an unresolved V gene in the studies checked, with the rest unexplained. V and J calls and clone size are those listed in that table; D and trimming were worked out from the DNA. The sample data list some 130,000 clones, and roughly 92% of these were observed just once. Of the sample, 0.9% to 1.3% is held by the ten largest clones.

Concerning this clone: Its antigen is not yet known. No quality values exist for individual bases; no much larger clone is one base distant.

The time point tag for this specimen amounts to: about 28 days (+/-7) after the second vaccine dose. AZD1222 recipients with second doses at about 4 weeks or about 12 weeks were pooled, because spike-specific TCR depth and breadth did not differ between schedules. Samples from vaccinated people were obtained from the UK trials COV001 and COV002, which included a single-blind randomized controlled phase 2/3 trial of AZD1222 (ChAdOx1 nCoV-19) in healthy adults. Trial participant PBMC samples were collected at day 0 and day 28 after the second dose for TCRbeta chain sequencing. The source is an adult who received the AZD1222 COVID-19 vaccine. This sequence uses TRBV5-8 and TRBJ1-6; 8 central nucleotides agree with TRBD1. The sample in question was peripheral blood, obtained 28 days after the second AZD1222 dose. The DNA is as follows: TGTGCCAGCAGCGAGGGACAGGTCCATAATTCACCCCTCCACTTT. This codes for CASSEGQVHNSPLHF.